This TCR beta chain was found in a study of shared clonotypes between healthy human individuals. Concerning this clone itself: Its antigen is unknown.

Study-level points and caveats: Blood was the only sampled material, and tissue repertoires likely differ. What naive subsets generally showed was a larger estimated richness than memory subsets showed. In having few donors, the study represented limited genetic and exposure-history diversity.

Some clones are missing from TCRdb's copy, which holds only in-frame ones; the method was immunoSEQ multiplex PCR. The data show just over 95,000 clones, with roughly 69% seen just once and 40% to 45% held by the top ten. This CDR3 comprises 14 residues. Germline lookup yields CDR1 SGHTA and CDR2 FQGNSA. With 6 bases clipped from V and 6 bases from J, the junction kept 5 bases outside the gene matches. V is TRBV7-2 and J is TRBJ2-1, with 10 bases matching TRBD1. This receptor was taken from a young man in good health. The sample taken for sequencing was memory CD8+ T cells sorted from blood. Subset: CD45RO+ cells pooled with CCR7-negative TemRA cells. The CDR3 loop is CASSLGQGGNEQFF. Here the CDR3 DNA reads TGTGCCAGCAGTCTCGGACAGGGGGGCAATGAGCAGTTCTTC.